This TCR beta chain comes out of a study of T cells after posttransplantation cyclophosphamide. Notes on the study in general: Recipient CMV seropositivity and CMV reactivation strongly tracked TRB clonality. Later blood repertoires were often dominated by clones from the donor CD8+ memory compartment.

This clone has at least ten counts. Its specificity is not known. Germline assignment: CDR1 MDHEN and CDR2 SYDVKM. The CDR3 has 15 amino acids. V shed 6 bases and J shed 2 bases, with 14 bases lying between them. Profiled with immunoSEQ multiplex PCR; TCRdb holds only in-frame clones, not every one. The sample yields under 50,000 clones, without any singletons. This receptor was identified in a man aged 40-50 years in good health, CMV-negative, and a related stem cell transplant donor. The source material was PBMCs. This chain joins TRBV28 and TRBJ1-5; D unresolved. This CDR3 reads CASSTPGGGNQPQHF. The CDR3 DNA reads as TGTGCCAGCAGCACTCCGGGAGGAGGCAATCAGCCCCAGCATTTT.